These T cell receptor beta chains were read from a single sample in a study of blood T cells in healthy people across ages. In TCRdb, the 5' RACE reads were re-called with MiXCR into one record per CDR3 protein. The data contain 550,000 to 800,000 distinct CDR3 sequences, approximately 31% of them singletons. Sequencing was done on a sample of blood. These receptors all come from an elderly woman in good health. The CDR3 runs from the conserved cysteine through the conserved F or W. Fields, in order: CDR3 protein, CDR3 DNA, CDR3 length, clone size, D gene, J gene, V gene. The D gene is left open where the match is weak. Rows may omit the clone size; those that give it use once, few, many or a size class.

CDR3 protein: CATSDTTVLAEALVGEQFF; CDR3 DNA: TGTGCCACCAGTGACACGACCGTTTTAGCGGAGGCTTTAGTGGGGGAGCAGTTCTTC; CDR3 length: 19; clone size: many; D gene: NA; J gene: TRBJ2-1; V gene: TRBV24-1
CDR3 protein: CASSLEGVTEAFF; CDR3 DNA: TGCGCCAGCAGCTTGGAGGGGGTAACTGAAGCTTTCTTT; CDR3 length: 13; clone size: few; D gene: NA; J gene: TRBJ1-1; V gene: TRBV5-1
CDR3 protein: CASSRIAGVYNEQFF; CDR3 DNA: TGCGCCAGCAGCCGCATAGCGGGAGTTTACAATGAGCAGTTCTTC; CDR3 length: 15; clone size: many; D gene: TRBD2; J gene: TRBJ2-1; V gene: TRBV4-1
CDR3 protein: CASSWDRADTEAFF; CDR3 DNA: TGTGCCAGCAGCTGGGACAGGGCGGACACTGAAGCTTTCTTT; CDR3 length: 14; clone size: NA; D gene: TRBD1; J gene: TRBJ1-1; V gene: TRBV5-6
CDR3 protein: CASSVGAGYSSYNEQFF; CDR3 DNA: TGTGCCAGCAGTGTCGGAGCCGGCTATAGCTCCTACAATGAGCAGTTCTTC; CDR3 length: 17; clone size: NA; D gene: NA; J gene: TRBJ2-1; V gene: TRBV6-1
CDR3 protein: CASSPGRAVNQPQHF; CDR3 DNA: TGTGCCAGCTCACCGGGAAGGGCAGTTAATCAGCCCCAGCATTTT; CDR3 length: 15; clone size: NA; D gene: NA; J gene: TRBJ1-5; V gene: TRBV18
CDR3 protein: CASVSGPYNQPQHF; CDR3 DNA: TGTGCCAGTGTATCAGGGCCCTACAATCAGCCCCAGCATTTT; CDR3 length: 14; clone size: once; D gene: NA; J gene: TRBJ1-5; V gene: TRBV2
CDR3 protein: CASSPARDSQETQYF; CDR3 DNA: TGTGCCAGTAGTCCCGCCCGGGACAGCCAAGAGACCCAGTACTTC; CDR3 length: 15; clone size: many; D gene: TRBD1; J gene: TRBJ2-5; V gene: TRBV19
CDR3 protein: CASSEAGEQETQYF; CDR3 DNA: TGTGCCAGCAGTGAAGCGGGGGAACAAGAGACCCAGTACTTC; CDR3 length: 14; clone size: many; D gene: NA; J gene: TRBJ2-5; V gene: TRBV6-1
CDR3 protein: CSVGDRLNYGYTF; CDR3 DNA: TGCAGCGTTGGGGACAGACTTAACTATGGCTACACCTTC; CDR3 length: 13; clone size: NA; D gene: TRBD1; J gene: TRBJ1-2; V gene: TRBV29-1
CDR3 protein: CATSRDRTWLLSNQPQHF; CDR3 DNA: TGTGCCACCAGCAGGGACCGGACATGGTTATTAAGCAATCAGCCCCAGCATTTT; CDR3 length: 18; clone size: few; D gene: NA; J gene: TRBJ1-5; V gene: TRBV15
CDR3 protein: CASSSLVLVGGQNEQFF; CDR3 DNA: TGTGCCAGCAGCTCCCTGGTCCTAGTGGGGGGGCAGAATGAGCAGTTCTTC; CDR3 length: 17; clone size: NA; D gene: NA; J gene: TRBJ2-1; V gene: TRBV7-2
CDR3 protein: CATFNGAWGTEAFF; CDR3 DNA: TGTGCCACATTCAATGGGGCGTGGGGCACTGAAGCTTTCTTT; CDR3 length: 14; clone size: few; D gene: NA; J gene: TRBJ1-1; V gene: TRBV19
CDR3 protein: CASSSRTEGYGYTF; CDR3 DNA: TGTGCCAGCAGCTCCCGGACAGAGGGCTATGGCTACACCTTC; CDR3 length: 14; clone size: many; D gene: NA; J gene: TRBJ1-2; V gene: TRBV7-2
CDR3 protein: CASSLGAGGRSGGETQYF; CDR3 DNA: TGTGCCAGCAGCTTAGGCGCCGGGGGCAGATCGGGAGGAGAGACCCAGTACTTC; CDR3 length: 18; clone size: many; D gene: NA; J gene: TRBJ2-5; V gene: TRBV7-9
CDR3 protein: CASSEDSDTEAFF; CDR3 DNA: TGTGCCAGCAGCGAGGACAGCGACACTGAAGCTTTCTTT; CDR3 length: 13; clone size: few; D gene: NA; J gene: TRBJ1-1; V gene: TRBV7-2
CDR3 protein: CSATLVGQLNFYGYTF; CDR3 DNA: TGCAGTGCTACCCTCGTCGGACAGCTAAATTTCTATGGCTACACCTTC; CDR3 length: 16; clone size: NA; D gene: NA; J gene: TRBJ1-2; V gene: TRBV20-1
CDR3 protein: CAWSGSGTGGYTF; CDR3 DNA: TGTGCCTGGAGTGGGTCTGGGACAGGAGGCTACACCTTC; CDR3 length: 13; clone size: few; D gene: TRBD1; J gene: TRBJ1-2; V gene: TRBV30
CDR3 protein: CASSLDRGNCGYTF; CDR3 DNA: TGCGCCAGCAGCCTTGACAGGGGAAACTGTGGCTACACCTTC; CDR3 length: 14; clone size: NA; D gene: TRBD1; J gene: TRBJ1-2; V gene: TRBV7-3
CDR3 protein: CASSQVGAYEQFF; CDR3 DNA: TGTGCCAGCAGCCAAGTCGGGGCCTATGAGCAGTTCTTC; CDR3 length: 13; clone size: many; D gene: NA; J gene: TRBJ2-1; V gene: TRBV3-1
CDR3 protein: CASSLRDRGLNEQFF; CDR3 DNA: TGTGCCAGCAGCTTAAGGGACAGGGGGCTCAATGAGCAGTTCTTC; CDR3 length: 15; clone size: many; D gene: TRBD1; J gene: TRBJ2-1; V gene: TRBV7-3
CDR3 protein: CASSLYRVNTGAFF; CDR3 DNA: TGCGCCAGCAGCTTGTACAGAGTGAACACTGGAGCTTTCTTT; CDR3 length: 14; clone size: few; D gene: NA; J gene: TRBJ1-1; V gene: TRBV5-1
CDR3 protein: CSARDPAPGTHEQYF; CDR3 DNA: TGCAGTGCTAGAGATCCGGCGCCGGGAACCCACGAGCAGTACTTC; CDR3 length: 15; clone size: many; D gene: NA; J gene: TRBJ2-7; V gene: TRBV20-1
CDR3 protein: CASSMGLLGEQYF; CDR3 DNA: TGTGCCAGTAGTATGGGACTGCTTGGCGAGCAGTACTTC; CDR3 length: 13; clone size: NA; D gene: NA; J gene: TRBJ2-7; V gene: TRBV19
CDR3 protein: CASSLEQLVHEQYF; CDR3 DNA: TGTGCCAGCAGCTTAGAACAGTTAGTCCACGAGCAGTACTTC; CDR3 length: 14; clone size: many; D gene: NA; J gene: TRBJ2-7; V gene: TRBV7-8
CDR3 protein: CASSVDRLALYNEQFF; CDR3 DNA: TGTGCCAGCAGCGTGGATAGACTAGCTCTGTACAATGAGCAGTTCTTC; CDR3 length: 16; clone size: many; D gene: TRBD2; J gene: TRBJ2-1; V gene: TRBV9